This TCR beta chain stems from a study of blood T cell repertoires in COVID-19. On the study more broadly: Sites in the United States, Italy and Spain provided acute and convalescent COVID-19 samples.

Deletions cut 7 bases from V and 3 bases from J, with 23 bases between. CDR1 and CDR2 (germline): SGHRS, YFSETQ. The CDR3 loop spans 16 amino acids. Cohort assignment relied on participant-reported clinical history. Recovered participants had two consecutive negative NP/OP PCR tests, healthcare professional clearance, or symptom resolution. In the study's own analysis: Cell counts per sample came from amplifying reference gene primers. Only in-frame clones appear in the TCRdb table, and some are missing; sequencing was by immunoSEQ multiplex PCR. The V and J calls and clone size come from that table; D and trimming were worked out from the DNA. The repertoire holds approximately 300,000 clones, with 80% to 90% as singletons.

The receptor's source is a young man who had recovered from COVID-19. Sequencing was carried out using PBMCs or T cells enriched from blood (not recorded which). The chain employs TRBV5-1 and TRBJ2-7, with D tentatively TRBD2 (5 bases). The CDR3, as DNA: TGCGCCAGCCGCGCGGGTCCCAATCGGGGAAACTACGAGCAGTACTTC. This gives the protein CASRAGPNRGNYEQYF.